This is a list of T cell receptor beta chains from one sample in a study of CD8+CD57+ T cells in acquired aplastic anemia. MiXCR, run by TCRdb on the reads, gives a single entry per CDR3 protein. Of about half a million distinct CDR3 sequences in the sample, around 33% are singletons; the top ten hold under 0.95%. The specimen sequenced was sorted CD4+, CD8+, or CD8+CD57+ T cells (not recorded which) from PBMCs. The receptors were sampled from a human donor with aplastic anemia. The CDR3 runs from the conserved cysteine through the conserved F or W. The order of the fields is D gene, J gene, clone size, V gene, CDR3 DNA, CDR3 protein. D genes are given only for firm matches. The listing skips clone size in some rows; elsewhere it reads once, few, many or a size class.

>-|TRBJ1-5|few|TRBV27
TGTGCCAGCAGTTCGATCCCTGCAGGCTCATCCCAGCATTTT
CASSSIPAGSSQHF
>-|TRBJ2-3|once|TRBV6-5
TGTGCCAGCAGTTACCCCGACAGAACTAGCACAGATACGCAGTATTTT
CASSYPDRTSTDTQYF
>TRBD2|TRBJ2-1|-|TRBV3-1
TGTGCCAGCAGCCAAGGGAGCGGGACCCAGTACAATGAGCAGTTCTTC
CASSQGSGTQYNEQFF
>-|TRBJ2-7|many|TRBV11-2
TGTGCCAGCAGCTTGTGGGACGCCCCTCACGAGCAGTACTTC
CASSLWDAPHEQYF
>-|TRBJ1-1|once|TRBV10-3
TGTGCCATCAGTTCTAGCGGGGGGAGCACTGAAGCTTTCTTT
CAISSSGGSTEAFF
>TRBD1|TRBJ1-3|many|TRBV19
TGTGCCAGTGGGACAGGTCCTGGAAACACCATATATTTT
CASGTGPGNTIYF
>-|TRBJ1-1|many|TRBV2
TGTGCCAGCAGTCGCGACTGGGGCACTGAAGCTTTCTTT
CASSRDWGTEAFF
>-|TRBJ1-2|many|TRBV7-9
TGTGCCAGCAGCTTAGCGTGGGAGGACTATGGCTACACCTTC
CASSLAWEDYGYTF
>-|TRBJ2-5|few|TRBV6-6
TGTGCCAGCAGGGCGACAGGAAGAGAGACCCAGTACTTC
CASRATGRETQYF
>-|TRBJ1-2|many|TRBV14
TGTGCCAGCAGCCAAGACCTACCTTATGGCTACACCTTC
CASSQDLPYGYTF
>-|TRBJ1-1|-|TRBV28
TGTGCCAGCATTTCACGAGGGAACACTGAAGCTTTCTTT
CASISRGNTEAFF
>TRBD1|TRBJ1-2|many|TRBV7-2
TGTGCCAGCAGCAAACCGGGACAGGCGTATGGCTACACCTTC
CASSKPGQAYGYTF
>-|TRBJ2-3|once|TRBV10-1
TGCGCCAGCAGTGAGTCGAAGACAGATACGCAGTATTTT
CASSESKTDTQYF
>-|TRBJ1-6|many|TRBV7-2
TGTGCCAGCAGCTTACCGGACGAAGGGAGAAATTCACCCCTCCACTTT
CASSLPDEGRNSPLHF
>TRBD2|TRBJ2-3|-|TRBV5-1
TGCGCCAGCAGCTTGGTGCCGGGAGGTGGATCAGATACGCAGTATTTT
CASSLVPGGGSDTQYF
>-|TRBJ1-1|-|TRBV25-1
TGTGCCAGCAGTAACAACAGGGATAAGGACACTGAAGCTTTCTTT
CASSNNRDKDTEAFF
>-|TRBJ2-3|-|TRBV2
TGTGCCAGCAGCCGAATGACTAGCACAGATACGCAGTATTTT
CASSRMTSTDTQYF
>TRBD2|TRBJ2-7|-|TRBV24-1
TGTGCCACCAGTTTGAGTTCGGCGATCGGACTAGCGGGGCCATCGTCCTACGAGCAGTACTTC
CATSLSSAIGLAGPSSYEQYF
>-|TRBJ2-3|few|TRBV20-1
TGCAGTGCTACAAGCCCCGAGATTGGGGCCACAGATACGCAGTATTTT
CSATSPEIGATDTQYF
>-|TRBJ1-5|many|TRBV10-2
TGCGCCAGCAACCGGGACAACAATCAGCCCCAGCATTTT
CASNRDNNQPQHF
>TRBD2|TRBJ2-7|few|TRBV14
TGTGCCAGCAGCGGCGACCTACTAGCGGGAGTATACGAGCAGTACTTC
CASSGDLLAGVYEQYF
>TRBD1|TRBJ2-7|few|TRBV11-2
TGTGCCAGCAGCCTCCCGACAGGGGGGAAGATTCCTCGCGAGCAGTACTTC
CASSLPTGGKIPREQYF